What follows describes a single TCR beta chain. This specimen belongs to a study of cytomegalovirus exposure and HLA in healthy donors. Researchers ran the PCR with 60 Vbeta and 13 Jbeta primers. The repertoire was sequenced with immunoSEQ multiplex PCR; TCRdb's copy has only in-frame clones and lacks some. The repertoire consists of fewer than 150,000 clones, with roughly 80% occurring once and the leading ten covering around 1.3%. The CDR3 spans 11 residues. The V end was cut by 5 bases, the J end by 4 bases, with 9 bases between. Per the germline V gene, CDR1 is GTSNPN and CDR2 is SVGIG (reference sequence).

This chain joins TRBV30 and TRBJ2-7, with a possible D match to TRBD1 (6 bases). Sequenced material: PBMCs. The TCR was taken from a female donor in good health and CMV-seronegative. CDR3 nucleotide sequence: TGTGCCTGGTCGACAGGTTACGAGCAGTACTTC. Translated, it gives CAWSTGYEQYF. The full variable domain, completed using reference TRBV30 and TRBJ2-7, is SQTIHQWPATLVQPVGSPLSLECTVEGTSNPNLYWYRQAAGRGLQLLFYSVGIGQISSEVPQNLSASRPQDRQFILSSKKLLLSDSGFYLCAWSTGYEQYFGPGTRLTVT.